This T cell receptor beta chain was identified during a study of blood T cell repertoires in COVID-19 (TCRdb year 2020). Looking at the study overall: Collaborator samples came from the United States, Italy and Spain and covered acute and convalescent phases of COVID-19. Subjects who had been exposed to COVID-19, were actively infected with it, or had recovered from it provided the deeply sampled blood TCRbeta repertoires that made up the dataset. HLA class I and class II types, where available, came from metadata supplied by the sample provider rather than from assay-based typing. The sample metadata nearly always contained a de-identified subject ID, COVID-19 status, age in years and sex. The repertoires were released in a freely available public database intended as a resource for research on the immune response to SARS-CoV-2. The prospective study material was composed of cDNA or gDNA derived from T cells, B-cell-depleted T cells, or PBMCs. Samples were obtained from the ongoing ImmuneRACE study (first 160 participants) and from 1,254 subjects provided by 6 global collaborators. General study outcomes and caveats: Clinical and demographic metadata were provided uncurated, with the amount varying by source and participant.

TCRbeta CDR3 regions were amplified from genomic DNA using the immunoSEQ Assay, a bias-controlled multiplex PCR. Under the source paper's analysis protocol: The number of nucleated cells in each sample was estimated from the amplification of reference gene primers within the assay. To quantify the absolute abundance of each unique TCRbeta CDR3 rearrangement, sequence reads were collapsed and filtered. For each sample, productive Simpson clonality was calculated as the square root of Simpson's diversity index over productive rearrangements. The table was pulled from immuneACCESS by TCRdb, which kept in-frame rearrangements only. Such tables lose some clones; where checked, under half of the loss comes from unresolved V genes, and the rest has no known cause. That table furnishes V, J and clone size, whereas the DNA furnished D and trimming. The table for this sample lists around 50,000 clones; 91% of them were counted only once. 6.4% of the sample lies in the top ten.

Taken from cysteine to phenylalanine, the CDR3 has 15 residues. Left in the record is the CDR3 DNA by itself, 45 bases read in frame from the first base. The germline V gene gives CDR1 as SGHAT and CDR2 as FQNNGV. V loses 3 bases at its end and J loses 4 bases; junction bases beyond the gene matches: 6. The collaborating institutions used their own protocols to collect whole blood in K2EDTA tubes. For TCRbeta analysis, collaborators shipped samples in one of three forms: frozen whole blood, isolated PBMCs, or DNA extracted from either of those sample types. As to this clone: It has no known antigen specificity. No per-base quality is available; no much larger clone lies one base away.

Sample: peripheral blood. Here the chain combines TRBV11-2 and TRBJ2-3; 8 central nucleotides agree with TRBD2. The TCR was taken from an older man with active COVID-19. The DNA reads TGTGCCAGCAGCTTCGGGGGGGCGCGCCCAGATACGCAGTATTTT. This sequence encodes CASSFGGARPDTQYF.